A single sample gave rise to the 32 T cell receptor beta chains below, sequenced in a study of PD-L1 blockade in urothelial cancer. This table comes from immunoSEQ multiplex PCR, and its TCRdb copy is limited to in-frame clones, with some not included. The sample has about 19,000 clones, around 90% seen once. The source was PBMCs, collected around atezolizumab (anti-PD-L1) treatment. These receptors all stem from a middle-aged man with urothelial cancer.

The genes are TRBV5-8 and TRBJ2-2, with TRBD2 as a possible D gene (6 bases). The ends were cut back, 5 bases at V and 4 bases at J, with 12 bases in the middle. The CDR3 runs 14 residues. Germline V gene sequence: CDR1 SGHTS, CDR2 YDEGEE. For the CDR3, the DNA is TGTGCCAGCAGACCTCTGGGGGGCACCGGGGAGCTGTTTTTT. Translation: CASRPLGGTGELFF.

The genes are TRBV5-5 and TRBJ1-6; 9 bases match TRBD1. The CDR3 totals 13 residues. J was trimmed by 8 bases and V by 5 bases; bases with no gene match: 2. The germline V gene has CDR1 SGHKS and CDR2 YYEKEE (reference sequence). CDR3 in amino acids: CASRWTGDSPLHF. The CDR3 DNA reads as TGTGCCAGCAGGTGGACAGGGGATTCACCCCTCCACTTT.

The chain couples TRBV6-5 to TRBJ1-2; 7 bases are a match to TRBD1. With V trimmed by 6 bases and J by 2 bases, 3 bases remained unmatched. This CDR3 contains 13 residues. Germline loops: CDR1 MNHEY, CDR2 SVGAGI. CDR3 amino acids: CASRPGQNYGYTF. For the CDR3, the DNA is TGTGCCAGCAGGCCGGGACAGAACTATGGCTACACCTTC.

This sequence joins TRBV9 and TRBJ2-1; TRBD2 agrees at 7 bases. The junction had 8 bases not matched to a gene; V was cut back by 0 bases and J by 2 bases. The V gene's germline CDR1 is SGDLS and CDR2 YYNGEE. This CDR3 is 17 amino acids long. The CDR3 bases are TGTGCCAGCAGCGTAGACATGCCGGGAGGAGCCTACAATGAGCAGTTCTTC. Translation gives CASSVDMPGGAYNEQFF.

This clone was seen just once. The chain couples TRBV11-2 to TRBJ2-7, with 8 bases aligning to TRBD2. This CDR3 is 18 amino acids long. CDR1 and CDR2 from the germline V gene are SGHAT and FQNNGV. V trimming: 6 bases; J trimming: 3 bases; junction bases outside the gene matches: 19. CDR3 sequence: CASSPTSGAGSGSYEQYF. CDR3 DNA sequence: TGTGCCAGCAGTCCCACCTCGGGTGCCGGCAGCGGGAGCTACGAGCAGTACTTC.

This sequence joins TRBV15 and TRBJ2-1; TRBD2 agrees at 9 bases. V dropped 6 bases and J dropped 8; count of bases not matched to a gene: 8. Germline V CDR1 and CDR2: LNHNV, YYDKDF (reference sequence). This CDR3 has 14 amino acids. This CDR3 reads CATSSSGSGDEQFF. CDR3 coding DNA: TGTGCCACCAGTAGTAGCGGGAGCGGTGATGAGCAGTTCTTC.

The CDR3 sequence: CASSTPRGLAGANEQFF. The CDR3 nucleotides read TGTGCCAGCAGCACACCCAGGGGACTAGCGGGAGCCAATGAGCAGTTCTTC. The chain links TRBV7-2 to TRBJ2-1; TRBD2 agrees at 14 bases. After removal of 5 bases from V and 6 bases from J, the junction contained 9 bases not matched to a gene. Germline assignment: CDR1 SGHTA and CDR2 FQGNSA. This CDR3 spans 17 amino acids.

The chain recombines TRBV2 with TRBJ1-1; D uncertain. This CDR3 contains 14 residues. V lost 1 base, J lost 1 base, and 7 bases lay in between. Germline CDR1 and CDR2: SNHLY and FYNNEI. In DNA, the CDR3 is TGTGCCAGCAGTGAAGGCAGACAGAACACTGAAGCTTTCTTT. It yields the protein CASSEGRQNTEAFF.

This chain links TRBV27 with TRBJ2-7, with D hard to call. The CDR3 has 13 residues. V lost 5 bases and J lost 1, with 9 bases in between. Germline V lookup: CDR1 MNHEY, CDR2 SMNVEV (reference sequence). For the CDR3, the DNA is TGTGCCAGCAGTGTGCGGCCGTCCTACGAGCAGTACTTC. Translation gives CASSVRPSYEQYF.

V usage is TRBV7-9 and J usage is TRBJ1-1; D might be TRBD1 (5 bases). Per germline, CDR1 SEHNR and CDR2 FQNEAQ (reference sequence). V lost 3 bases and J 5 bases, leaving 7 bases between the germline ends. This CDR3 contains 12 residues. The CDR3 loop is CASSLSGTEAFF. DNA of the CDR3: TGTGCCAGCAGCTTGTCAGGGACTGAAGCTTTCTTT.

The J gene is TRBJ2-7, the V gene TRBV7-9; 13 bases match TRBD2. Trimming at V came to 0 bases and at J to 3 bases, leaving 5 bases not matched to a gene. This CDR3 is built from 17 residues. The germline CDR1 and CDR2 sequences are SEHNR and FQNEAQ (reference sequence). The DNA for the CDR3 is TGTGCCAGCAGCTTAGCGGGGGGACTAGCGGGGTACTACGAGCAGTACTTC. Protein product: CASSLAGGLAGYYEQYF. Together with reference TRBV7-9 and TRBJ2-7, the CDR3 gives the full variable domain: DTGVSQNPRHKITKRGQNVTFRCDPISEHNRLYWYRQTLGQGPEFLTYFQNEAQLEKSRLLSDRFSAERPKGSFSTLEIQRTEQGDSAMYLCASSLAGGLAGYYEQYFGPGTRLTVT.

The V call is TRBV27, the J call TRBJ2-3; a possible D gene is TRBD2 (5 bases). Trimming left V 2 bases short and J 4 bases short, with 10 bases between. CDR3 length: 14 residues. Germline-derived CDR1 and CDR2 are MNHEY and SMNVEV (reference sequence). CDR3 residues: CASSLVTGADTQYF. The CDR3 DNA reads TGTGCCAGCAGTTTAGTAACCGGGGCAGATACGCAGTATTTT.

About this clone: At one end, the junction sequence differs from germline, possibly due to a read error. This sequence joins TRBV25-1 and TRBJ2-3; possible D gene TRBD2, 6 bases. The length of the CDR3 is 13 residues. Germline CDR1 and CDR2: MGHDK and SYGVNS. CDR3 in amino acids: CASSQARDSHPGF. The CDR3 nucleotides read TGTGCCAGCAGCCAGGCCCGGGACTCCCATCCCGGCTTT.

The CDR3 spells CASTYTGGETQYF. In DNA form, the CDR3 reads TGTGCCAGCACCTATACAGGGGGAGAGACCCAGTACTTC. This chain connects TRBV2 to TRBJ2-5, with 8 bases matching TRBD1. Per the germline V gene, CDR1 is SNHLY and CDR2 is FYNNEI. J was trimmed by 4 bases and V by 7 bases; bases with no gene match: 5. This CDR3 is 13 amino acids long.

The J gene is TRBJ1-5, the V gene TRBV6-6; the match to TRBD1 covers 10 bases. The CDR3 extends over 15 amino acids. V lost 5 bases and J lost 3; bases outside the gene matches: 4. Germline CDR1 reads MNHNY; CDR2 reads SVGAGI (reference sequence). CDR3 sequence (DNA): TGTGCCAGCAGTCGACAGGGGGCTTTCAATCAGCCCCAGCATTTT. Its translation is CASSRQGAFNQPQHF.

The rearrangement uses TRBV15 and TRBJ2-1; D gene ambiguous. CDR1 and CDR2 from the germline V gene are LNHNV and YYDKDF (reference sequence). The ends were cut back, 1 base at V and 5 bases at J, with 6 bases in the middle. CDR3 length equals 13 residues. The chain's CDR3 is CATSRALDNEQFF. The CDR3 coding sequence is TGTGCCACCAGCAGAGCTCTAGACAATGAGCAGTTCTTC.

The chain links TRBV6-1 to TRBJ1-5; TRBD1 matches 9 bases. The CDR3 is made up of 16 amino acids. The J segment lost 6 bases and the V segment lost 4 bases, leaving 10 bases of the junction unmatched. Germline values: CDR1 MNHNS, CDR2 SASEGT. The CDR3 reads CASSARRTGDVQPQHF. The CDR3 region has the DNA TGTGCCAGCAGTGCCCGAAGGACAGGGGATGTTCAGCCCCAGCATTTT.

The gene calls are TRBV28 and TRBJ2-7; D may be TRBD1 (6 bases). The length of the CDR3 is 15 residues. Trimming shortened V by 6 bases and J by 6 bases, and 21 bases separated the two germline ends. Germline assignment: CDR1 MDHEN and CDR2 SYDVKM. The CDR3 region has the DNA TGTGCCAGCAGGGATCTGAGGGACAAAGCACCCGAGCAGTACTTC. This sequence encodes CASRDLRDKAPEQYF.

V is TRBV5-1 and J is TRBJ1-5; 7 bases are shared with TRBD1. J was trimmed by 0 bases and V by 4 bases; bases with no gene match: 4. In germline, CDR1 is SGHRS, CDR2 YFSETQ. This CDR3 region has 15 residues. Here the CDR3 reads CASSPTGNSNQPQHF. Here the CDR3 DNA reads TGCGCCAGCAGCCCGACAGGGAATAGCAATCAGCCCCAGCATTTT.

This chain joins TRBV6-1 and TRBJ1-1, with D unresolved. The CDR3 is 15 amino acids. The ends were cut back, 4 bases at V and 2 bases at J, with 14 bases in the middle. Looked up from germline, CDR1 is MNHNS and CDR2 is SASEGT. DNA for the CDR3: TGTGCCAGCAGTGTCTTCGGCGGGATTAACACTGAAGCTTTCTTT. Its protein product is CASSVFGGINTEAFF.

V and J are TRBV10-3 and TRBJ2-1, with TRBD1 matching over 8 bases. Germline loops: CDR1 ENHRY, CDR2 SYGVKD. V trimming: 7 bases; J trimming: 8 bases; junction bases outside the gene matches: 7. The CDR3 extends over 13 amino acids. The chain's CDR3 is CAIKIGTGDEQFF. DNA of the CDR3: TGTGCCATCAAGATCGGGACAGGCGATGAGCAGTTCTTC.

Written as DNA, the CDR3 is TGTGCCAGCTCACCACAGGGGGCAGGGGAAAACATTCAGTACTTC. Its translation is CASSPQGAGENIQYF. The rearrangement joins TRBV18 to TRBJ2-4; TRBD1 aligns across 7 bases. The V and J ends lost 1 base and 5 bases, in that order; junction bases with no gene match: 5. CDR1 is KGHSH, CDR2 LQKENI, per germline. This CDR3 region has 15 residues.

The chain uses TRBV27 and TRBJ1-6; 7 bases agree with TRBD1. Trimming at V came to 6 bases and at J to 10 bases, leaving 12 bases not matched to a gene. The germline V gene encodes CDR1 MNHEY and CDR2 SMNVEV (reference sequence). This CDR3 has 15 residues. The CDR3, as DNA: TGTGCCAGCAGCAAAAAGGACAGGAGTGGCTCACCCCTCCACTTT. This codes for CASSKKDRSGSPLHF.

The CDR3 coding sequence is TGTGCCAGCAGCTTTTGGGACAGCACAGCTTTCTTT. Protein sequence: CASSFWDSTAFF. The V call is TRBV5-8, the J call TRBJ1-1, with 7 bases identical to TRBD1. CDR1 is SGHTS and CDR2 is YDEGEE in the germline V gene. V was clipped by 2 bases and J by 10 bases; unmatched bases: 5. This CDR3 is built from 12 residues.

This clone was seen only a few times. V and J are TRBV11-2 and TRBJ2-3; the match to TRBD2 covers 8 bases. CDR3 size: 15 residues. The germline CDR1 and CDR2 sequences are SGHAT and FQNNGV. Unmatched junction bases numbered 4, after V lost 5 bases and J lost 0 bases. The CDR3 here is CASSPLAVSTDTQYF. The CDR3 DNA sequence: TGTGCCAGCAGCCCACTAGCGGTAAGCACAGATACGCAGTATTTT.

The chain links TRBV6-1 to TRBJ2-7, with a weak D call TRBD1 (5 bases). The CDR3 is 13 amino acids. Trimming cost V 4 bases and J 4 bases, with 11 bases left between them. In germline, CDR1 is MNHNS, CDR2 SASEGT. The CDR3 DNA follows: TGTGCCAGCAGTGGACAGCAGATTTACGAGCAGTACTTC. Protein sequence: CASSGQQIYEQYF.

This chain joins TRBV6-1 and TRBJ2-7, with D unclear. From germline, CDR1 is MNHNS and CDR2 SASEGT. This CDR3 spans 13 amino acids. V lost 0 bases, J lost 2 bases, and 5 bases lay in between. This CDR3 reads CASSEARTYEQYF. CDR3 nucleotides: TGTGCCAGCAGTGAAGCGCGTACCTACGAGCAGTACTTC.

The chain carries TRBV29-1 and TRBJ2-2, with D uncertain. Germline V gene data show CDR1 as SQVTM and CDR2 as ANQGSEA. V lost 3 bases, J lost 8 bases, and 10 bases lay in between. This CDR3 is 12 amino acids long. In DNA form, the CDR3 reads TGCAGCGTTGATCTTGTCAGGGGGGAGCTGTTTTTT. It is translated as CSVDLVRGELFF.

This clone was found a few times. The rearrangement uses TRBV5-4 and TRBJ2-7, with 8 nucleotides matching TRBD1. With 4 bases clipped from V and 0 bases from J, the junction kept 3 bases outside the gene matches. This CDR3 comprises 14 residues. Germline V gene sequence: CDR1 SGHNT, CDR2 YYREEE (reference sequence). CDR3 sequence (DNA): TGTGCCAGCAGCGCGGACAGGGACTCCTACGAGCAGTACTTC. Translated: CASSADRDSYEQYF.

This clone was observed a single time. This sequence joins TRBV5-1 and TRBJ2-1; 7 bases line up with TRBD2. The V segment lost 0 bases and the J segment 0 bases; nucleotides outside the gene matches: 3. CDR3 length: 16 amino acids. The germline CDR1 and CDR2 sequences are SGHRS and YFSETQ. CDR3: CASSLVRGSSYNEQFF. CDR3 in DNA: TGCGCCAGCAGCTTGGTGCGGGGGTCCTCCTACAATGAGCAGTTCTTC.

This chain uses TRBV6-7 with TRBJ1-5; weak D call: TRBD1 (6 bases). TRBV6-7 is annotated as an ORF whose role is uncertain. Trimming stripped 0 bases from V and 10 bases from J, with 19 bases between. This CDR3 spans 16 amino acids. CDR3 in DNA: TGTGCCAGCAGTTACTCGTTGACAGGACCAAAAGAACCCCAGCATTTT. Encoded protein: CASSYSLTGPKEPQHF.

The J gene is TRBJ2-1, the V gene TRBV6-5; tentative D call: TRBD2 (6 bases). The CDR3 is made up of 14 amino acids. Germline CDR1 and CDR2: MNHEY and SVGAGI. V was trimmed by 3 bases and J by 7 bases, leaving 13 bases between them. The DNA for the CDR3 is TGTGCCAGCAGTTATCCGGGACTCCCGAATGAGCAGTTCTTC. Its protein product is CASSYPGLPNEQFF.